The T cell receptor beta chain described here comes from a study of blood T cell repertoires in COVID-19. Only in-frame clones appear in the TCRdb table, and some are missing; sequencing was by immunoSEQ multiplex PCR. Here the sample spans a few hundred thousand clones, more than 75% being singletons. CDR1 and CDR2 (germline): LGHDT, YNNKEL (reference sequence). V was pared by 0 bases and J by 4 bases, with 7 bases of the junction left unmatched. The CDR3 consists of 16 residues. What was sequenced was peripheral blood. This chain uses TRBV3-1 (or the pseudogene TRBV3-2) with TRBJ1-1; TRBD1 aligns across 8 bases. This receptor was obtained from a man older than 75 with acute or convalescent COVID-19. The CDR3 region has the DNA TGTGCCAGCAGCCAAGAGAGAGGCAGGGGGCGCACTGAAGCTTTCTTT. Amino acid sequence: CASSQERGRGRTEAFF.